This T cell receptor (beta chain) was documented in a study of cytomegalovirus exposure and HLA in healthy donors. PCR involved 60 Vbeta and 13 Jbeta primers. Generated by immunoSEQ multiplex PCR, the TCRdb table keeps only in-frame clones and is missing some. The table lists 80,000 to 100,000 clones, with 0.45% to 0.7% in the top ten. CDR3 length: 15 amino acids. CDR1 and CDR2 from the germline V gene are SGHTA and FQGNSA. Trimming took 3 bases from V and 3 from J, leaving 12 bases between them. The sample taken for sequencing was PBMCs. The sequence derives from a middle-aged man in good health and CMV-seronegative. The rearrangement links TRBV7-2 to TRBJ1-5, with D maybe TRBD1 (6 bases). The CDR3 DNA follows: TGTGCCAGCAGCTTTGTACAGGGAAACAATCAGCCCCAGCATTTT. This gives the protein CASSFVQGNNQPQHF.